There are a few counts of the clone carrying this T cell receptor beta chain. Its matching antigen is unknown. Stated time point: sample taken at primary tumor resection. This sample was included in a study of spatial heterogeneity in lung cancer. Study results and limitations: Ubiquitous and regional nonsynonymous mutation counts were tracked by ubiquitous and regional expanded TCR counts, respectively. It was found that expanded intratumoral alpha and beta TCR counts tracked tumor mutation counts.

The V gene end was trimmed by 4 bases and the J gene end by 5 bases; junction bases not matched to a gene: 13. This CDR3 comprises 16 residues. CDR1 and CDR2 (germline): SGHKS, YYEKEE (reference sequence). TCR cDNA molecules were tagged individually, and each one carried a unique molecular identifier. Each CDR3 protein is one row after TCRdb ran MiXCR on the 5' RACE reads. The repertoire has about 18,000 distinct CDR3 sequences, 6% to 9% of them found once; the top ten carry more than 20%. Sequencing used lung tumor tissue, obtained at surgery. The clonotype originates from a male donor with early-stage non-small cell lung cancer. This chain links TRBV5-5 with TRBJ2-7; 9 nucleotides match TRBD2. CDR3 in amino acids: CASSQGSSGGINEQYF. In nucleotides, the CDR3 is TGTGCCAGCAGCCAAGGAAGCAGCGGGGGGATCAACGAGCAGTACTTC. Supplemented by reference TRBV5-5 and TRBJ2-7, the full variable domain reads DAGVTQSPTHLIKTRGQQVTLRCSPISGHKSVSWYQQVLGQGPQFIFQYYEKEERGRGNFPDRFSARQFPNYSSELNVNALLLGDSALYLCASSQGSSGGINEQYFGPGTRLTVT.